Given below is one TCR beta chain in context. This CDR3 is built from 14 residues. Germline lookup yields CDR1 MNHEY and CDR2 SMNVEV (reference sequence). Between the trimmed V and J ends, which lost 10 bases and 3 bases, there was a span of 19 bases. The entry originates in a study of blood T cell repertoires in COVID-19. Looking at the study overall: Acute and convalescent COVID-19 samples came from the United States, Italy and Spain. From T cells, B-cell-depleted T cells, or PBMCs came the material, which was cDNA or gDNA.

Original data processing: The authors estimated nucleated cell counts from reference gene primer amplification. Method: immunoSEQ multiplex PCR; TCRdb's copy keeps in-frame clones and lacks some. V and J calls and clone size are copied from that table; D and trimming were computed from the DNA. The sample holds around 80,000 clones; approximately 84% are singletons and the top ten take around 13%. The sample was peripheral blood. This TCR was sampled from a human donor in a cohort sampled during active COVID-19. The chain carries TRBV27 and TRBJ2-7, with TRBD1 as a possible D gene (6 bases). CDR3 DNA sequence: TGTGCCACGAAGCCCCTGGGGACATTCTACGAGCAGTACTTC. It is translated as CATKPLGTFYEQYF.